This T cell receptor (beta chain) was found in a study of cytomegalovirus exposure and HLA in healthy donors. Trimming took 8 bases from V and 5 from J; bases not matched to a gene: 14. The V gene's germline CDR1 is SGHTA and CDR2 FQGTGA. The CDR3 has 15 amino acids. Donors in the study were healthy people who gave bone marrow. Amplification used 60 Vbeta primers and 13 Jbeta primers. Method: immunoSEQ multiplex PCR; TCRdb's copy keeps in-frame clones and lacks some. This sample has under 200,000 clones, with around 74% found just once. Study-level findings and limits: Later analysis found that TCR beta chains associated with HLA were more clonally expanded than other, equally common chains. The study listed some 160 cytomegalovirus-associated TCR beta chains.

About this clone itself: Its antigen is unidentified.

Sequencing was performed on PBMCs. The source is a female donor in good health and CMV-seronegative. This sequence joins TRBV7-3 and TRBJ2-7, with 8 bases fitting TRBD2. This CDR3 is CASAISGTPSNEQYF. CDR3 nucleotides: TGTGCCAGCGCTATTAGCGGGACCCCTTCCAACGAGCAGTACTTC.